This paragraph covers one T cell receptor beta chain sequence. This clone was seen a single time. Its antigen has not been determined. Per-nucleotide qualities are absent, and no much larger clonotype sits a single base away. The data originate from a study of somatic mutations in cytotoxic T cells in rheumatoid arthritis (dated by TCRdb to the late 2010s). As for the study more broadly: Before any treatment started and right after they were diagnosed, patients gave peripheral blood samples (approximately 33 ml EDTA). Some V beta antibody-stained T-cell populations were flow-sorted on a FACSAria II or Sony SH800 at nearly 100% purity, and sorted V beta1+ cells also underwent TCRB sequencing. In newly diagnosed rheumatoid arthritis without treatment, the study examined if expanded CD8+ T-cell clones harbor somatic mutations, relying on TCRB deep sequencing to characterize clonality. TCRB deep sequencing was performed for approximately 60 rheumatoid arthritis patients and 20 healthy controls. Median age was essentially the same in the patient group and the control group. The full study reports these points: The slight TRBV07 underrepresentation in patients was not adjusted for multiple comparisons. There was no significant difference in CD8+ T-cell clonality between rheumatoid arthritis patients and age-matched healthy controls. In about an eighth of the roughly 65 patients, more than 20% of CD8+ cells belonged to the largest CD8+ clone, while several identical CD8+ TCRB sequences were shared between blood and synovial fluid. An increase of CD8+ clonality with age was seen in patients (Spearman r ~ 0.53) but not in healthy controls. The antigen targets of the expanded CD8+ clones were unknown, and absence from virus-specific databases did not rule out viral specificity.

The CDR3, cysteine through phenylalanine, is 13 amino acids long. Just CDR3 DNA is preserved here, 39 bases in frame from base 1. According to the germline V gene, CDR1 reads ENHRY and CDR2 reads SYGVKD. Deletion took 0 bases off V and 9 bases off J, with a span of 11 bases between the germline ends. Positive magnetic bead selection on an AutoMACS was used to isolate CD4+ and CD8+ cells, with flow cytometry used to check purity. After a first flow cytometry screen using a TCR V beta antibody panel, clonal expansions were characterized through TCRB deep sequencing of sorted CD8+ fractions. Ficoll-Paque PLUS density gradient separation was used to isolate peripheral blood mononuclear cells. Nucleospin Tissue or Tissue XS kits were used to extract DNA from CD4-enriched, CD8-enriched or PBMC samples, and a Qubit 2.0 fluorometer was used for quantification. Sequencing of TCRB CDR3 was done on genomic DNA with the immunoSEQ assay. From the authors' description of their analysis: When patient CD8+ clones exceeding 1% were checked against published virus-specific TCRB sequences, only a few matched. Analyses were restricted to productive TCRB rearrangements. Clonality was calculated as a Shannon entropy-based productive clonality index, and a clone was defined by a unique TCRB CDR3 sequence. To calculate repertoire overlap between two samples, the template counts of each clone were considered relative to each sample's total templates. V-gene usage from TCRB sequencing and V-gene usage measured by flow cytometry were correlated (Spearman r of under 0.7). TCRdb took over this immuneACCESS table, retaining in-frame rearrangements with V and J assigned. Such tables are incomplete; in checked studies, under half of the missing clones stem from an unresolved V gene, and the remainder is unexplained. V and J calls and clone size are those listed in that table; D and trimming were worked out from the DNA. Present in this sample are some 17,000 clones, 70% to 85% of which were seen just once. The ten largest account for approximately 19% of the sample.

The receptor's source is an adult with rheumatoid arthritis. The rearrangement joined TRBV10-3 to TRBJ2-5; the D gene cannot be named for sure. Sequenced sample: CD8+ T cells sorted from blood. The DNA sequence is given as TGTGCCATCAGTGAGTCGATTGTCGAGGCCCAGTACTTC. It encodes CAISESIVEAQYF.